This is a list of T cell receptor beta chains from one sample in a study of T cell responses to AZD1222 COVID-19 vaccine. Assay used: immunoSEQ multiplex PCR; TCRdb lists only in-frame clones, some missing. The sample lists about 120,000 clones; 85% to 95% were seen once. Source: peripheral blood, taken on day 0 of AZD1222 vaccination. Receptor source: an adult in good health. The CDR3 runs from the conserved cysteine through the conserved F or W. The order of the fields is clone size, J gene, V gene, D gene, CDR3 DNA, CDR3 protein. The D gene is left open where the match is weak. Clone size is stated in some rows and not others, as once, few, many or a class when expanded.

>NA|TRBJ1-1|TRBV28|NA
TGTGCCAGCAGTCCTGACAGAAGGGTTTTCTTT
CASSPDRRVFF
>NA|TRBJ2-1|TRBV2|NA
TGTGCCAGCAGGGGGAGCTCCTACAATGAGCAGTTCTTC
CASRGSSYNEQFF
>NA|TRBJ2-7|TRBV5-8|NA
TGTGCCAGCACCTCGGACGGGGGTTTTGAATACGAGCAGTACTTC
CASTSDGGFEYEQYF
>once|TRBJ2-3|TRBV27|NA
TGTGCCAGCAGTTTATGGGGGGTCACAGATACGCAGTATTTT
CASSLWGVTDTQYF
>NA|TRBJ1-2|TRBV6-5|NA
TGTGCCAGCAGTTACTTGGGGAACTATGGCTACACCTTC
CASSYLGNYGYTF
>NA|TRBJ2-4|TRBV3-1/TRBV3-2|TRBD2
TGTGCCAGCAGCCAGGCGGGAGGACTTACAAACTCCAAAAACATTCAGTACTTC
CASSQAGGLTNSKNIQYF
>NA|TRBJ1-2|TRBV18|TRBD1
TGTGCCAGCTCACCGGGACAGGGGAACTATGGCTACACCTTC
CASSPGQGNYGYTF
>once|TRBJ2-7|TRBV4-1|TRBD2
TGCGCCAGCAGCCACCCGGGGAGGGAGTTTGAGCAGTACTTC
CASSHPGREFEQYF
>NA|TRBJ1-5|TRBV3-1/TRBV3-2|NA
TGTGCCAGCAGCCATAGGGGGAGCAATCAGCCCCAGCATTTT
CASSHRGSNQPQHF
>NA|TRBJ1-4|TRBV19|NA
TGTGCCAGTAGGGACACCTATAATGAAAAACTGTTTTTT
CASRDTYNEKLFF
>once|TRBJ1-5|TRBV5-1|NA
TGCGCCAGCAGCTTAGGCTCTACGACCGGGATGGAGCCCCAGCATTTT
CASSLGSTTGMEPQHF
>NA|TRBJ2-7|TRBV19|NA
TGTGCCAGTAGTCTCGGACCTCACTACGAGCAGTACTTC
CASSLGPHYEQYF
>NA|TRBJ1-5|TRBV12-3/TRBV12-4|NA
TGTGCCAGCAGTATCCGGTGGGGGCCCCAGCATTTT
CASSIRWGPQHF
>NA|TRBJ1-6|TRBV12-3/TRBV12-4|NA
TGTGCCAGCAAGCCAGTTAAAAATTCACCCCTCCACTTT
CASKPVKNSPLHF
>few|TRBJ2-7|TRBV7-9|TRBD2
TGTGCCAGCAGCTTAGACCTAGCGGGATTATCCGAGCAGTACTTC
CASSLDLAGLSEQYF
>NA|TRBJ2-7|TRBV28|NA
TGTGCCAGCATAGGCGGACAGATCTACGAGCAGTACTTC
CASIGGQIYEQYF
>NA|TRBJ1-3|TRBV28|TRBD1
TGTGCCAGCAGTCCCCGGAGGACAGGTCAAAACACCATATATTTT
CASSPRRTGQNTIYF
>NA|TRBJ1-1|TRBV6-5|NA
TGTGCCAGCAGTTTGGGACGGTTGAACACTGAAGCTTTCTTT
CASSLGRLNTEAFF
>few|TRBJ1-2|TRBV28|NA
TGTGCCAGCAGTTTGTTAGGGCAGAGCTATGGCTACACCTTC
CASSLLGQSYGYTF
>NA|TRBJ2-7|TRBV7-8|NA
TGTGCCAGCAGACCCCGAGGGGCTAGCTACCACGAGCAGTACTTC
CASRPRGASYHEQYF
>few|TRBJ1-2|TRBV19|NA
TGTGCCAGTAGTATATCATTGGGGGACATTATCGGCTACACCTTC
CASSISLGDIIGYTF
>NA|TRBJ2-1|TRBV6-4|TRBD2
TGTGCCAGCAGCGAGACTAGCGGGAGGTCCAATGAGCAGTTCTTC
CASSETSGRSNEQFF
>NA|TRBJ2-4|TRBV3-1/TRBV3-2|NA
TGTGCCAGCAGCCAAGTCGGGAGTGGGTACATTCAGTACTTC
CASSQVGSGYIQYF
>NA|TRBJ1-4|TRBV6-5|TRBD1
TGTGCCAGCACTAACAGGGGGCCGGAAAAACTGTTTTTT
CASTNRGPEKLFF
>NA|TRBJ1-3|TRBV7-9|TRBD1
TGTGCCAGCAGCCTGGACAGGGAAAACACCATATATTTT
CASSLDRENTIYF
>NA|TRBJ1-2|TRBV29-1|NA
TGCAGCGTCGAAGGACTGGCCTATGGCTACACCTTC
CSVEGLAYGYTF
>NA|TRBJ2-1|TRBV5-1|TRBD2
TGCGCCAGCAGGCGACTAGCGCGTGACTCCAATGAGCAGTTCTTC
CASRRLARDSNEQFF
>NA|TRBJ1-6|TRBV2|NA
TGTGCCAGCACGACAGAAAGGAATTCACCCCTCCACTTT
CASTTERNSPLHF
>NA|TRBJ2-2|TRBV6-2/TRBV6-3|NA
TGTGCCAGCAGCCTAACAGGGACCCTGAACACCGGGGAGCTGTTTTTT
CASSLTGTLNTGELFF
>NA|TRBJ1-2|TRBV10-3|NA
TGTGCCATCAGACCGTTTGGCCCGGAGCCCGGGCCCTATGGCTACACCTTC
CAIRPFGPEPGPYGYTF
>large|TRBJ1-5|TRBV28|NA
TGTGCCAGCAGTTTAAGTGTAGGTGCGCAACGGTGGCCCCAGCATTTT
CASSLSVGAQRWPQHF
>NA|TRBJ2-7|TRBV10-3|NA
TGTGCCATCAGTGGGGGCCTCGAGCAGTACTTC
CAISGGLEQYF
>NA|TRBJ2-3|TRBV28|NA
TGTGCCAGCAGCTCGGTAGGCCTTAGCACAGATACGCAGTATTTT
CASSSVGLSTDTQYF
>NA|TRBJ2-7|TRBV2|NA
TGTGCCAGCAGTGAACGGGGGGCTTTCTCCTACGAGCAGTACTTC
CASSERGAFSYEQYF
>few|TRBJ2-7|TRBV10-2|TRBD1
TGCGCCAGCAGCCAGGGGGAGACCTACGAGCAGTACTTC
CASSQGETYEQYF
>NA|TRBJ2-1|TRBV11-3|TRBD2
TGTGCCAGCAGCTTGGTAGCGGGCGGACACAATGAGCAGTTCTTC
CASSLVAGGHNEQFF
>NA|TRBJ2-7|TRBV27|NA
TGTGCCAGCAGCCGTTACGGGACCGCGAGCTCCTACGAGCAGTACTTC
CASSRYGTASSYEQYF
>NA|TRBJ2-7|TRBV21-1|NA
TGTGCCAGCAGCGTCCGGGACAGGGACTCCTACGAGCAGTACTTC
CASSVRDRDSYEQYF
>once|TRBJ1-1|TRBV12-3/TRBV12-4|NA
TGTGCCATCAGACAGTCCTACTCAGAAGCTTTCTTT
CAIRQSYSEAFF
>once|TRBJ1-1|TRBV5-1|NA
TGCGCCAGCAGCTTTGGGGACTTTGGGACACTGGAAGCTTTCTTT
CASSFGDFGTLEAFF
>NA|TRBJ1-5|TRBV28|NA
TGTGCCAGCAGTTTAAGCACTTATAGCAATCAGCCCCAGCATTTT
CASSLSTYSNQPQHF
>NA|TRBJ2-3|TRBV7-9|NA
TGTGCCAGCAGCTTCCGGGGCACAGATACGCAGTATTTT
CASSFRGTDTQYF
>NA|TRBJ2-2|TRBV10-3|NA
TGTGCCATCACCCGGGAGAGGGACGGGGAGCTGTTTTTT
CAITRERDGELFF
>NA|TRBJ1-2|TRBV5-4|NA
TGTGCCAGCAGCTTGGCTAAACAGGCCTATGGCTACACCTTC
CASSLAKQAYGYTF
>NA|TRBJ1-5|TRBV6-5|NA
TGTGCCAGCAGTTTGACCTCTCGGGGGGACAATCAGCCCCAGCATTTT
CASSLTSRGDNQPQHF
>once|TRBJ1-1|TRBV18|NA
TGTGCCAGCTCACCGGCCGAAGAGTACACTGAAGCTTTCTTT
CASSPAEEYTEAFF
>few|TRBJ1-5|TRBV28|NA
TGTGCCAGCAGCTACCGTAGGGCTCGCTTAGGGCCCCAGCATTTT
CASSYRRARLGPQHF
>NA|TRBJ2-7|TRBV7-9|NA
TGTGCCAGCACCCGGACTGGAGGGGAGTACGAGCAGTACTTC
CASTRTGGEYEQYF
>NA|TRBJ2-1|TRBV13|NA
TGTGCCAGCAGCTTAGGCCAACACGTTGTGCAGTTCTTC
CASSLGQHVVQFF
>NA|TRBJ1-4|TRBV7-7|TRBD1
TGTGCCAGCAGCCCCGGACAGGGTGGTAACGAAAAACTGTTTTTT
CASSPGQGGNEKLFF
>NA|TRBJ2-3|TRBV3-1/TRBV3-2|NA
TGTGCCAGCAGCCAAGGGGTGGATACGCAGTATTTT
CASSQGVDTQYF
>NA|TRBJ2-1|TRBV19|TRBD2
TGTGCCAGTAGTATGGATCGCGGGACTAGCGGGAGATCTGAGCAGTTCTTC
CASSMDRGTSGRSEQFF
>once|TRBJ1-1|TRBV18|NA
TGTGCCAGCTCATTAGGGGTTTTCAACGCTGAAGCTTTCTTT
CASSLGVFNAEAFF